This is a list of T cell receptor beta chains from one sample in a study of T cells in Graves' hyperthyroidism and ophthalmopathy. TCRdb reprocessed the multiplex PCR reads with MiXCR, giving one entry per CDR3 protein. The sample has nearly 600,000 distinct CDR3 sequences, approximately 15% seen once. Sequenced input: blood. These receptors originate from a woman aged 18-30 years with Graves' ophthalmopathy. The CDR3 runs from the conserved cysteine through the conserved F or W.

J gene | V gene | CDR3 protein
TRBJ2-7 | TRBV20-1 | CSARTSQGWGEQYF
TRBJ2-1 | TRBV24-1 | CATSDLGTLNEQFF
TRBJ2-1 | TRBV9 | CASSVDIGSSYNEQFF
TRBJ2-2 | TRBV5-5 | CASSGSTGWTTGELFF
TRBJ1-1 | TRBV14 | CASSQDATVEAFF
TRBJ1-2 | TRBV28 | CASSLRGSAGWGYGYTF
TRBJ2-7 | TRBV7-2 | CASSRTQGARDEQYF
TRBJ2-7 | TRBV7-8 | CASSKGTGGSRLGEQYF
TRBJ2-1 | TRBV10-3 | CAISRASGPSYNEQFF
TRBJ2-1 | TRBV19 | CASSISFGGAPFDEQFF
TRBJ2-7 | TRBV24-1 | CATSDSTLGQASGEQYF